Following are 15 T cell receptor beta chains from one sample sequenced in a study of blood T cells in healthy people across ages. A second about 6 to 12 cycle PCR used barcoded and J-beta primers. TCRdb passed the 5' RACE reads through MiXCR, listing each CDR3 protein once. The sample yields about 640,000 distinct CDR3 sequences, approximately 30% seen once. Specimen: blood. The receptors shown here come from a woman older than 75 in good health.

This clonotype was detected ten times or more. The chain joins TRBV3-1 to TRBJ2-1; TRBD1 matches at 8 bases. This CDR3 has 18 amino acids. CDR1 is LGHDT and CDR2 is YNNKEL in the germline V gene (reference sequence). The trim removed 3 bases at V and 2 bases at J, leaving 12 bases unmatched. CDR3 in amino acids: CASSHANLGDRTYNEQFF. DNA of the CDR3: TGTGCCAGCAGCCACGCTAACTTGGGGGACAGGACCTACAATGAGCAGTTCTTC.

This clonotype came up a few times. The chain is built from TRBV7-9 and TRBJ2-1; D is unclear. CDR1 is SEHNR, CDR2 FQNEAQ, per germline (reference sequence). The CDR3 is 12 residues long. The germline V and J ends were trimmed by 1 base and 13 bases, with 11 bases remaining between them. This chain's CDR3 is CASSLGGQTQFF. In nucleotides, the CDR3 is TGTGCCAGCAGCTTAGGTGGGCAGACCCAGTTCTTC.

In the case of this clonotype: Its ends do not fully match the called genes, so a read error is possible. The chain employs TRBV27 and TRBJ2-7; D possibly corresponds to TRBD1 (8 bases). The better agreement between TRBJ2-4 and the DNA end casts doubt on the J call. CDR1 and CDR2 from the germline V gene are MNHEY and SMNVEV (reference sequence). The CDR3 length is 16 residues. The CDR3 coding sequence is TGTGCCGGCAGCCACACAGGGGGGGGGGCCAAAAACATTCAGTACTTC. Its protein product is CAGSHTGGGAKNIQYF.

The CDR3 here is CASEYRVGSEKLFF. In nucleotides, the CDR3 is TGTGCCAGCGAATACAGGGTGGGAAGTGAAAAACTGTTTTTT. V and J are TRBV7-2 and TRBJ1-4; tentative D call: TRBD1 (6 bases). The length of the CDR3 is 14 residues. The germline V gene has CDR1 SGHTA and CDR2 FQGNSA. Trimming removed 8 bases at V and 7 bases at J, with 17 bases between.

The sample holds many counts of this clonotype. This chain joins TRBV4-2 and TRBJ2-7; 10 positions agree with TRBD2. The CDR3 length is 15 residues. The germline CDR1 and CDR2 sequences are LGHNA and YNFKEQ. Trimming cost V 4 bases and J 3 bases; bases outside gene matches: 6. The CDR3 protein is CASSPSGGAGYEQYF. Here the CDR3 DNA reads TGTGCCAGCAGCCCGAGCGGGGGGGCGGGCTACGAGCAGTACTTC.

The CDR3 DNA reads TGTGCCAGCAGTGAAGCAAAGGGGATAGGTGAAAAACTGTTTTTT. It encodes CASSEAKGIGEKLFF. This chain links TRBV6-1 with TRBJ1-4; a weak D match, TRBD1 (5 bases). Trimming left V 0 bases short and J 7 bases short, with 12 bases between. The germline gives CDR1 MNHNS, CDR2 SASEGT. The CDR3 is 15 amino acids.

The rearrangement uses TRBV11-3 and TRBJ2-3, with 11 bases that match TRBD2. V was pared by 6 bases and J by 2 bases, with 4 bases of the junction left unmatched. This CDR3 comprises 15 residues. Germline V gene sequence: CDR1 SGHNT, CDR2 YENEEA. CDR3 residues: CASSLTSGDTDTQYF. CDR3 sequence (DNA): TGTGCCAGCAGTCTGACTAGCGGGGACACAGATACGCAGTATTTT. Full variable domain (rest looked up from reference TRBV11-3 and TRBJ2-3): EAGVVQSPRYKIIEKKQPVAFWCNPISGHNTLYWYLQNLGQGPELLIRYENEEAVDDSQLPKDRFSAERLKGVDSTLKIQPAELGDSAVYLCASSLTSGDTDTQYFGPGTRLTVL.

Comments on this clonotype: The germline gene is not matched at one end of the junction; a read error may be the cause. V gene TRBV6-1 combines with J gene TRBJ1-5; D call uncertain. The CDR3 covers 14 residues. Germline V CDR1 and CDR2: MNHNS, SASEGT. The CDR3 bases are TGTGTCAGCAGCGTCCTATGGGGCAATCAGCCCCAGCATTTT. Residues: CVSSVLWGNQPQHF.

This clonotype came up a few times. The rearrangement joins TRBV2 to TRBJ1-5; no clear D gene. The germline V gene has CDR1 SNHLY and CDR2 FYNNEI. Trimming cost V 3 bases and J 4 bases, with 7 bases left between them. The CDR3 contains 13 residues. The CDR3 loop reads CASSDGQNQPQHF. CDR3 sequence (DNA): TGTGCCAGCAGTGATGGGCAGAATCAGCCCCAGCATTTT.

Remarks on this clonotype: A read error may explain this, as a much larger clone is one base away. The V call is TRBV4-2, the J call TRBJ2-3, with D hard to call. The CDR3 loop spans 16 amino acids. Germline-derived CDR1 and CDR2 are LGHNA and YNFKEQ. CDR3 nucleotide sequence: TGTACCAGCAGCCCGGACCGGTCGGAGAACACAGATACGCAGTATTTT. Amino acids: CTSSPDRSENTDTQYF.

About this clonotype: One junction end disagrees with the germline gene, perhaps due to a read error. The chain links TRBV6-2 or TRBV6-3 to TRBJ1-2; D perhaps matches TRBD1 (5 bases). This CDR3 comprises 14 residues. The germline gives CDR1 MNHEY, CDR2 SVGEGT. Here the CDR3 DNA reads TGTGCCAGCAGTTTGCGGGGGGTTCTCTATGGCAACACCTTC. Its protein is CASSLRGVLYGNTF.

V usage is TRBV12-3 or TRBV12-4 and J usage is TRBJ2-3, with D possibly being TRBD1 (5 bases). The CDR3 has 15 residues. Trimming left V 1 base short and J 15 bases short, with 23 bases between. The CDR3 is CASSLGRVTEDMQYF. CDR3 nucleotide sequence: TGTGCCAGCAGTTTAGGCAGGGTCACTGAAGATATGCAATATTTT.

This clonotype was detected ten times or more. The gene calls are TRBV15 and TRBJ1-2; 7 bases map to TRBD1. Germline CDR1 is LNHNV and CDR2 is YYDKDF (reference sequence). There are 13 residues in the CDR3. Trimming cost V 5 bases and J 3 bases; bases outside gene matches: 3. The CDR3 here is CATSEGTDYGYTF. The CDR3 DNA sequence: TGTGCCACCAGCGAGGGGACAGACTATGGCTACACCTTC.

The CDR3 loop is CAWSVDRYYGYTF. CDR3 bases: TGTGCCTGGAGTGTAGACAGATACTATGGCTACACCTTC. This chain connects TRBV30 to TRBJ1-2, with D perhaps matching TRBD1 (5 bases). Trimming took off 0 bases at V and 3 bases at J, with 8 bases between the two ends. CDR3 length equals 13 residues. Germline V lookup: CDR1 GTSNPN, CDR2 SVGIG (reference sequence).

A few counts support this clonotype. The gene calls are TRBV20-1 and TRBJ2-1; 13 bases fit TRBD2. The better agreement between TRBJ2-7 and the DNA end casts doubt on the J call. The CDR3 is 17 residues long. Germline V lookup: CDR1 DFQATT, CDR2 SNEGSKA (reference sequence). The CDR3 region is CSALGLAGLSSYNEQYF. CDR3 nucleotides: TGCAGTGCACTGGGACTAGCGGGGTTAAGCTCCTACAATGAGCAGTACTTC.